This record concerns one TCR beta chain sequence. What it recognizes is unknown. The data originate from a study of cytomegalovirus exposure and HLA in healthy donors. General observations from the study: According to a later analysis, TCR clusters from the first cohort tended to co-occur in the 120 or so validation repertoires. The listing of 150 to 200 TCR beta chains classed them as cytomegalovirus-associated.

Measured with immunoSEQ multiplex PCR; TCRdb has only the in-frame clones, and not every one. The top ten hold about 0.8% of the sample, which has 300,000 to 400,000 clones, around 86% seen once. This clonotype was sampled from a woman under 30 in good health and CMV-seronegative. The sample taken for sequencing was PBMCs.

The CDR3 DNA reads TGTGCCAGAAGCTATCGACAGGGTCGGATCCTCTATGGCTACACCTTC. Translated: CARSYRQGRILYGYTF. The chain uses TRBV5-3 and TRBJ1-2; 7 positions agree with TRBD1. TRBV5-3 carries the ORF label, with uncertain function. V was clipped by 3 bases and J by 4 bases; unmatched bases: 12. The CDR3 covers 16 residues.